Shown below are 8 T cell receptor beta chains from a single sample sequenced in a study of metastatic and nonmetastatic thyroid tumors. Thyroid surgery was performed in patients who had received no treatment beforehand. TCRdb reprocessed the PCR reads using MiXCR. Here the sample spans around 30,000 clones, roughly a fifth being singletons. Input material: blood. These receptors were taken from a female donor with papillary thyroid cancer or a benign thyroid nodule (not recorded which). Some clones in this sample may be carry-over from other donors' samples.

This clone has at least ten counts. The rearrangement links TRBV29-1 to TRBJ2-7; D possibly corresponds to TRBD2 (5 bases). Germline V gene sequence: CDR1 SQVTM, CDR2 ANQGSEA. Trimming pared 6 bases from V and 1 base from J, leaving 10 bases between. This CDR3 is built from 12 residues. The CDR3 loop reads CSVEVRSYEQYF. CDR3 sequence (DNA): TGCAGCGTGGAGGTCCGATCCTACGAGCAGTACTTC.

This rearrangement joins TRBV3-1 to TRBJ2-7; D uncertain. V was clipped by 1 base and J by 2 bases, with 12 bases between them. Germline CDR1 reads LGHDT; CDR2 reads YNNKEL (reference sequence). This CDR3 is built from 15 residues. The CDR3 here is CASSQVGHSTYEQYF. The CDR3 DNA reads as TGTGCCAGCAGCCAAGTAGGGCACAGCACCTACGAGCAGTACTTC.

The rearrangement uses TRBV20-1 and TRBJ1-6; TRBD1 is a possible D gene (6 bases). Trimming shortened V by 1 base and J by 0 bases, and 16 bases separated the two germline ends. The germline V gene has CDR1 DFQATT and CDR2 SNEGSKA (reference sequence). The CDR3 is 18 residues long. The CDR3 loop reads CSARVETGGSSYNSPLHF. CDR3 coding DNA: TGCAGTGCTAGAGTTGAGACAGGCGGGAGCTCCTATAATTCACCCCTCCACTTT.

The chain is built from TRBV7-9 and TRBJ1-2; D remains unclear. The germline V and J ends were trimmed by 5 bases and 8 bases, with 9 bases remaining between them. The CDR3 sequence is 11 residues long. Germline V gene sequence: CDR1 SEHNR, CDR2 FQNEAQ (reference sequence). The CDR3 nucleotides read TGTGCCAGCAGCCCGGTTTTGGGCTACACCTTC. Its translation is CASSPVLGYTF.

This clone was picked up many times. As DNA, the CDR3 is TGTGCCAGCAGTTCTCCGGGACAGGGGTCCTACGAGCAGTACTTC. It translates to CASSSPGQGSYEQYF. The chain employs TRBV28 and TRBJ2-7; 10 bases agree with TRBD1. The CDR3 runs to 15 residues. Germline V gives CDR1 MDHEN, CDR2 SYDVKM. V was pared by 4 bases and J by 1 base, with 4 bases of the junction left unmatched.

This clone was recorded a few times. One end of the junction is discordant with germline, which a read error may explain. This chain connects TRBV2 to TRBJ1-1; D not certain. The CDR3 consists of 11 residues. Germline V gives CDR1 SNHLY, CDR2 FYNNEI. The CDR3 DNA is TGTGCCAGCAGTGAAAACACAGAAGCTTTCTTT. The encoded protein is CASSENTEAFF.

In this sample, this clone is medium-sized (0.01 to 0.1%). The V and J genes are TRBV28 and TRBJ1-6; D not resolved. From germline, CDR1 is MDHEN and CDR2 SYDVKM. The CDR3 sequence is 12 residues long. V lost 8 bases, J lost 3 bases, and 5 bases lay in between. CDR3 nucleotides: TGTGCCAGCCGGGACTATAATTCACCCCTCCACTTT. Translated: CASRDYNSPLHF.

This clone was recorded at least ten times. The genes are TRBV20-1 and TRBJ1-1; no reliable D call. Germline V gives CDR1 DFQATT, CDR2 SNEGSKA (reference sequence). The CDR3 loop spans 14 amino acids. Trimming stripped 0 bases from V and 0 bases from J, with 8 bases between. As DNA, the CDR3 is TGCAGTGCTAGAGATTCCAGGTTGAACACTGAAGCTTTCTTT. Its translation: CSARDSRLNTEAFF.